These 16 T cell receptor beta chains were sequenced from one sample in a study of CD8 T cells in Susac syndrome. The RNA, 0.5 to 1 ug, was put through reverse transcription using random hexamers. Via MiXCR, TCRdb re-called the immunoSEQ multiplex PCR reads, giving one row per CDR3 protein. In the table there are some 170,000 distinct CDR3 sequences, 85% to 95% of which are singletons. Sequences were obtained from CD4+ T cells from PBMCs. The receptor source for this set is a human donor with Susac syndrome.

As DNA, the CDR3 is TGCAGTGCTAGAGGCGACGGGGTCTCTGGAAACACCATATATTTT. Its translation: CSARGDGVSGNTIYF. The rearrangement joins TRBV20-1 to TRBJ1-3; D unclear. The length of the CDR3 is 15 residues. Germline V gene data show CDR1 as DFQATT and CDR2 as SNEGSKA (reference sequence). V was shortened by 1 base and J by 0 bases, with 10 bases between the two germline ends.

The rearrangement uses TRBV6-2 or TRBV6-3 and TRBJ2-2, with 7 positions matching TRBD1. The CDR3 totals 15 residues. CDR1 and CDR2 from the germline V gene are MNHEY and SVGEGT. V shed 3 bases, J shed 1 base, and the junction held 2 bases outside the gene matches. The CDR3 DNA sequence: TGTGCCAGCAGTTATGACAGGGAGAACACCGGGGAGCTGTTTTTT. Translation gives CASSYDRENTGELFF.

CDR3 sequence: CASSLVAGSYNEQFF. CDR3 nucleotides: TGTGCCAGCAGCTTAGTAGCGGGCTCCTACAATGAGCAGTTCTTC. The chain joins TRBV7-9 to TRBJ2-1, with 7 bases fitting TRBD2. The ends lost 1 base at V and 0 bases at J; junction bases unmatched: 0. CDR1 SEHNR and CDR2 FQNEAQ come from the germline V gene (reference sequence). This CDR3 is built from 15 residues.

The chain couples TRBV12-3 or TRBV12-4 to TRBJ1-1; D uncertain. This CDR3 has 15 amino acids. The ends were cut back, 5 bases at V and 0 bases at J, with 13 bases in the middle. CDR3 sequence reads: CASSPGDGLNTEAFF. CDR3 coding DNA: TGTGCCAGCAGTCCCGGAGACGGATTGAACACTGAAGCTTTCTTT.

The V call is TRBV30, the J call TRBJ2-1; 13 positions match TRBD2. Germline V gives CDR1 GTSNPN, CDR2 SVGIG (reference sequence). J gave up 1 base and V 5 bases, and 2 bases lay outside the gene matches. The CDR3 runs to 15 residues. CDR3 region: CAWSGLAGSYNEQFF. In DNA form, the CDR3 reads TGTGCCTGGTCGGGACTAGCGGGGTCCTACAATGAGCAGTTCTTC.

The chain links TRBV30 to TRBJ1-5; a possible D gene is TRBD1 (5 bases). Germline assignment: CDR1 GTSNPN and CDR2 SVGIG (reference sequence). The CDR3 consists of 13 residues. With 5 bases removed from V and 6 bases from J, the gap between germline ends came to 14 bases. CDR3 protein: CAWGRDLGQPQHF. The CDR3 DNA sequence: TGTGCCTGGGGCCGGGACCTGGGTCAGCCCCAGCATTTT.

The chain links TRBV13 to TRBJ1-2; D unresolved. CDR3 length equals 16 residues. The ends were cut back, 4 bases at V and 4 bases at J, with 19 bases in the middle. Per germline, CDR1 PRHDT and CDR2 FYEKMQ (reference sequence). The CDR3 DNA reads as TGTGCCAGCAGCTCACACAACGAAAGACATAGCTATGGCTACACCTTC. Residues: CASSSHNERHSYGYTF.

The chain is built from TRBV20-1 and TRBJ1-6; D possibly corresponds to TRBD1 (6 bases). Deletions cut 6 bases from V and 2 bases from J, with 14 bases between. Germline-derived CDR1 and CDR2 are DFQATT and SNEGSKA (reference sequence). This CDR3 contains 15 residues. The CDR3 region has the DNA TGCAGTGCAACTTGGGGGGCGACCTATAATTCACCCCTCCACTTT. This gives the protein CSATWGATYNSPLHF.

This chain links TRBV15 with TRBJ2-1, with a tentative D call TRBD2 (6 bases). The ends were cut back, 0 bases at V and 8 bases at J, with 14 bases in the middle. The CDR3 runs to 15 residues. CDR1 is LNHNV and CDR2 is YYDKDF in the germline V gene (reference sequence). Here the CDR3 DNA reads TGTGCCACCAGCAGAGAAGTCACTGGAGGGGATGAGCAGTTCTTC. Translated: CATSREVTGGDEQFF.

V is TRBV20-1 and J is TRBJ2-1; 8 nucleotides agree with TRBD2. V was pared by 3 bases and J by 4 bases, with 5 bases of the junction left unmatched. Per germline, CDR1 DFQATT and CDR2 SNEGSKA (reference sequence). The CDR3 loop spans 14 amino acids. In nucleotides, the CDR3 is TGCAGTGCTAGGGCACTAGCGGCTTACAATGAGCAGTTCTTC. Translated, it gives CSARALAAYNEQFF.

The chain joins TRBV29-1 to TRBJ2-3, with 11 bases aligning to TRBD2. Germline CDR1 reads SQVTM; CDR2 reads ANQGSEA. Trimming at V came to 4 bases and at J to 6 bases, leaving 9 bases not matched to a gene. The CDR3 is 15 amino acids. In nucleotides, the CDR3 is TGCAGCGTTGGACGACTAGCGGGATTGCTGGATACGCAGTATTTT. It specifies CSVGRLAGLLDTQYF.

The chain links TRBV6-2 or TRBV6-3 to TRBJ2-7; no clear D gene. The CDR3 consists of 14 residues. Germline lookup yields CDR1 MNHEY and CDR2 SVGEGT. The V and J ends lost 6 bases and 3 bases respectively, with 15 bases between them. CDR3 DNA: TGTGCCAGCAGCCACAGCAAACACAGCTACGAGCAGTACTTC. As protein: CASSHSKHSYEQYF.

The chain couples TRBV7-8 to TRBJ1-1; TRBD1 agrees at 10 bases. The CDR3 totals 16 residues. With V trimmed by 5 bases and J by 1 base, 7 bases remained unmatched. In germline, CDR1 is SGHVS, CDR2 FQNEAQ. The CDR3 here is CASSSRDRGSNTEAFF. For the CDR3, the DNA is TGTGCCAGCAGCAGCCGGGACAGGGGATCGAACACTGAAGCTTTCTTT.

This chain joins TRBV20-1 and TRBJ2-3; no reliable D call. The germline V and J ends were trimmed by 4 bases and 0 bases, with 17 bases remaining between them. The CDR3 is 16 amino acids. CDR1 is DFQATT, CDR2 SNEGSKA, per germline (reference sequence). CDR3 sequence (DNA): TGCAGTGCTACCCTTGGGCAACTACCTAGCACAGATACGCAGTATTTT. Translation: CSATLGQLPSTDTQYF.

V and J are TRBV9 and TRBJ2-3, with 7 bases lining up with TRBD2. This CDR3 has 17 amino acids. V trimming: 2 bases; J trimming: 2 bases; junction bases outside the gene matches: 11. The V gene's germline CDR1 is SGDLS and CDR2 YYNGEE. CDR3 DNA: TGTGCCAGCAGCGTTGGACTAGTTCGGGAGTACACAGATACGCAGTATTTT. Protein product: CASSVGLVREYTDTQYF.

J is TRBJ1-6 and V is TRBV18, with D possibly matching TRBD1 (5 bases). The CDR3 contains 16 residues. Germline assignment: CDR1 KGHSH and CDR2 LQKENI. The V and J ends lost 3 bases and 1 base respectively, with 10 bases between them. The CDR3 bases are TGTGCCAGCTCACCCAGGGCGACGTCCTATAATTCACCCCTCCACTTT. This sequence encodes CASSPRATSYNSPLHF.